This is a list of T cell receptor beta chains from one sample in a study of T cell repertoires in cytomegalovirus infection. These receptors are not linked to any known antigen. Each CDR3 protein gets one entry after TCRdb re-called the reads with MiXCR. The repertoire holds some 220,000 distinct CDR3 sequences, about 40% seen once, with around 60% in the top ten. The source material was CD8+ T cells from cultured PBMCs, sampled from culture after CMV antigen stimulation. Every receptor here comes from a human donor in good health (CMV status not recorded). Some clones in this sample may be carry-over from other donors' samples. The CDR3 runs from the conserved cysteine through the conserved F or W. A D gene is named only where the DNA matches it firmly. The size entry is marked missing in some rows and otherwise reads once, few, many or a size class.

v_call	j_call	d_call	clone_size	cdr3_length	cdr3_nt	cdr3_aa
TRBV29-1	TRBJ2-7	TRBD2	many	17	TGCAGCGTAGCTGGACTAGCGGGCGGAAAAAGCTCCTACGAGCAGTACTTC	CSVAGLAGGKSSYEQYF
TRBV7-9	TRBJ1-5	-	few	15	TGTGCCAGCAGCCCCCCCGGGGAGCGCACGCAGCCCCAGCATTTT	CASSPPGERTQPQHF
TRBV29-1	TRBJ2-5	TRBD2	many	16	TGCAGCGTTGAAGATCTCGAGGGAGGGTACGGGGAGACCCAGTACTTC	CSVEDLEGGYGETQYF
TRBV7-2	TRBJ1-5	-	many	14	TGTGCCAGCAGCTTAGAGGCGGGTACTCAGCCCCAGCATTTT	CASSLEAGTQPQHF
TRBV14	TRBJ2-3	-	-	14	TGTGCCAGCAGCCAAGATCGCCTCACAGATACGCAGTATTTT	CASSQDRLTDTQYF
TRBV24-1	TRBJ2-6	-	-	18	TGTGCCACCAGTGATTCGGACGAACCGGGTTCTGGGGCCAACGTCCTGACTTTC	CATSDSDEPGSGANVLTF
TRBV27	TRBJ2-1	TRBD2	-	15	TGTGCCAGCAGTTTATCGAGCCTAGCGGGGAATGAGCAGTTCTTC	CASSLSSLAGNEQFF
TRBV6-1	TRBJ2-2	TRBD2	-	12	TGTGCCACTCATGGGGGGGACGGGGAGCTGTTTTTT	CATHGGDGELFF
TRBV7-9	TRBJ1-5	TRBD1	few	15	TGTGCCAGCAGCTTAGGACAGGGGACAAACGAGCCCCAGCATTTT	CASSLGQGTNEPQHF
TRBV11-2	TRBJ2-6	-	-	16	TGTGCCAGCAGCCGAACGGGCCGCTCTGGGGCCAACGTCCTGACTTTC	CASSRTGRSGANVLTF
TRBV27	TRBJ2-7	TRBD2	-	14	TGTGCCAGCAGTTTAAGGCGCGGGAGGGAGGAGCAGTACTTC	CASSLRRGREEQYF
TRBV7-2	TRBJ2-7	TRBD1	-	13	TGTGCCAGCAGCCCGGGACAGGGTGACGAGCAGTACTTC	CASSPGQGDEQYF
TRBV5-1	TRBJ2-7	TRBD2	few	18	TGCGCCAGCAGCGCGGGACTAGCGGGAGGGCCAACCCCTCGCGAGCAGTACTTC	CASSAGLAGGPTPREQYF
TRBV10-3	TRBJ2-4	-	-	14	TGTGCCATCAGTGAGCCTATAGCCAAAAACATTCAGTACTTC	CAISEPIAKNIQYF
TRBV27	TRBJ1-5	TRBD1	-	15	TGTGCCAGCAGTCCTCGGGACAGGGGTTACCAGCCCCAGCATTTT	CASSPRDRGYQPQHF
TRBV15	TRBJ2-7	-	-	17	TGTGCCACCAGCGGACCCCTGAGGCAGCAACCCTTCTACGAGCAGTACTTC	CATSGPLRQQPFYEQYF
TRBV20-1	TRBJ2-1	TRBD2	-	16	TGCAGTGCTAGATTGGCGGGAGAACGCAGTGACAATGAGCAGTTCTTC	CSARLAGERSDNEQFF
TRBV29-1	TRBJ2-3	-	-	15	TGCAGCGTTGAAGTAGGGGGGCGAGGCACAGATACGCAGTATTTT	CSVEVGGRGTDTQYF
TRBV27	TRBJ1-6	-	few	14	TGTGCCAGCAGTCCCGCTAGCTATAATTCACCCCTCCACTTT	CASSPASYNSPLHF
TRBV24-1	TRBJ2-5	-	few	15	TGTGCCACCAGTGAAGGGAAGGGGTTTTGGGAGACCCAGTACTTC	CATSEGKGFWETQYF
TRBV7-9	TRBJ2-5	TRBD2	-	15	TGTGCCAGCAGCCTGGAGACTAGCGGGAAAGAGACCCAGTACTTC	CASSLETSGKETQYF
TRBV7-6	TRBJ1-2	-	few	13	TGTGCCAGCAGCTTTAACAGGGCGGTCGGCTACACCTTC	CASSFNRAVGYTF
TRBV7-8	TRBJ2-2	TRBD2	few	16	TGTGCCAGCAGCTTAGGGCTAGCGGGAGTCCCCGGGGAGCTGTTTTTT	CASSLGLAGVPGELFF
TRBV11-2	TRBJ2-3	-	-	15	TGTGCCAGCAGCTCCTGGCAGCGGTTCACAGATACGCAGTATTTT	CASSSWQRFTDTQYF
TRBV7-6	TRBJ1-4	TRBD1	-	19	TGTGCCAGCAGCTTAGCGTTGGGACAGGGGCGGAAAACTAATGAAAAACTGTTTTTT	CASSLALGQGRKTNEKLFF
TRBV7-8	TRBJ1-5	-	-	14	TGTGCCAGCAGCTTACGTGAGGGTGAACAGCCCCAGCATTTT	CASSLREGEQPQHF
TRBV7-2	TRBJ1-2	-	few	14	TGTGCCAGCAGCTTCGGACAAAGAGGGTATGGCTACACCTTC	CASSFGQRGYGYTF
TRBV19	TRBJ2-4	-	-	15	TGTGCCAGTAGTATAGATAGGGAAGGAGAAAACATTCAGTACTTC	CASSIDREGENIQYF
TRBV14	TRBJ2-2	-	-	15	TGTGCCAGCAGCCAAGTCGGGCTGTGGACCGGGGAGCTGTTTTTT	CASSQVGLWTGELFF
TRBV2	TRBJ2-7	TRBD1	-	15	TGTGCCAGCGACTCAGGGGACAGGTTCTCCTACGAGCAGTACTTC	CASDSGDRFSYEQYF
TRBV28	TRBJ1-6	TRBD1	few	15	TGTGCCAGCAGTTATCCCGGGACAGGGAGGTCACCCCTCCACTTT	CASSYPGTGRSPLHF
TRBV7-2	TRBJ2-5	-	many	18	TGTGCCAGCAGCTCCCTGCGGGTGGGGAGGCTTTACCAAGAGACCCAGTACTTC	CASSSLRVGRLYQETQYF
TRBV4-3	TRBJ1-2	-	-	15	TGCGCCAGCAGCCCCCAGGGGTCCGCTAACTATGGCTACACCTTC	CASSPQGSANYGYTF
TRBV12-3/TRBV12-4	TRBJ2-1	TRBD2	-	16	TGTGCCAGCAGTCTTCTAGCGGAAGGGCTATACAATGAGCAGTTCTTC	CASSLLAEGLYNEQFF
TRBV6-5	TRBJ2-3	TRBD2	few	18	TGTGCCAGCAGTTATAGGTCCCTGGCTAGCGGGAACACAGATACGCAGTATTTT	CASSYRSLASGNTDTQYF
TRBV7-3	TRBJ1-6	-	-	16	TGTGCCAGCAGCGAAATTCACAGGGCTCATAATTCACCCCTCCACTTT	CASSEIHRAHNSPLHF
TRBV20-1	TRBJ2-1	-	-	11	TGCAGTGCTAGGTTGGGAAATGAGCAGTTCTTC	CSARLGNEQFF
TRBV24-1	TRBJ1-1	-	few	15	TGTGCCACCAGGGATAACAGAGGAGGATTGACTGAAGCTTTCTTT	CATRDNRGGLTEAFF
TRBV5-4	TRBJ1-1	TRBD1	-	13	TGTGCCAGCAGCCCAGGGGGGACCACTGAAGCTTTCTTT	CASSPGGTTEAFF
TRBV6-5	TRBJ1-1	-	-	14	TGTGCCAGCAGTTACTTGGCGACGAACACTGAAGCTTTCTTT	CASSYLATNTEAFF
TRBV9	TRBJ2-1	TRBD1	few	17	TGTGCCAGCAGCGCCGACCGGGACAGGGGTTACAACAATGAGCAGTTCTTC	CASSADRDRGYNNEQFF
TRBV10-3	TRBJ1-3	-	few	15	TGTGCCATCAGTGAGCTGCCGAGCTCTGGAAACACCATATATTTT	CAISELPSSGNTIYF
TRBV7-2	TRBJ1-1	-	few	15	TGTGCCAGCAGCTTCCCGGGATCCATGAACACTGAAGCTTTCTTT	CASSFPGSMNTEAFF
TRBV11-2	TRBJ2-7	-	few	14	TGTGCCAGCAGAACCGGGACACTCTCCTACGAGCAGTACTTC	CASRTGTLSYEQYF
TRBV19	TRBJ2-3	-	-	14	TGTGCCAGTAGTATGGTCGACCCCAGGGATACGCAGTATTTT	CASSMVDPRDTQYF
TRBV27	TRBJ1-5	TRBD1	few	15	TGTGCCAGCAGCTACAGGGGCCGCCTGGACGAGCCCCAGCATTTT	CASSYRGRLDEPQHF
TRBV28	TRBJ1-5	TRBD1	-	16	TGTGCCAGCAGTTCAATACGACAGGGGGCGGCTCAGCCCCAGCATTTT	CASSSIRQGAAQPQHF
TRBV11-2	TRBJ2-5	-	few	13	TGTGCCAGCAGCTTAGATTTAGGAGAGACCCAGTACTTC	CASSLDLGETQYF